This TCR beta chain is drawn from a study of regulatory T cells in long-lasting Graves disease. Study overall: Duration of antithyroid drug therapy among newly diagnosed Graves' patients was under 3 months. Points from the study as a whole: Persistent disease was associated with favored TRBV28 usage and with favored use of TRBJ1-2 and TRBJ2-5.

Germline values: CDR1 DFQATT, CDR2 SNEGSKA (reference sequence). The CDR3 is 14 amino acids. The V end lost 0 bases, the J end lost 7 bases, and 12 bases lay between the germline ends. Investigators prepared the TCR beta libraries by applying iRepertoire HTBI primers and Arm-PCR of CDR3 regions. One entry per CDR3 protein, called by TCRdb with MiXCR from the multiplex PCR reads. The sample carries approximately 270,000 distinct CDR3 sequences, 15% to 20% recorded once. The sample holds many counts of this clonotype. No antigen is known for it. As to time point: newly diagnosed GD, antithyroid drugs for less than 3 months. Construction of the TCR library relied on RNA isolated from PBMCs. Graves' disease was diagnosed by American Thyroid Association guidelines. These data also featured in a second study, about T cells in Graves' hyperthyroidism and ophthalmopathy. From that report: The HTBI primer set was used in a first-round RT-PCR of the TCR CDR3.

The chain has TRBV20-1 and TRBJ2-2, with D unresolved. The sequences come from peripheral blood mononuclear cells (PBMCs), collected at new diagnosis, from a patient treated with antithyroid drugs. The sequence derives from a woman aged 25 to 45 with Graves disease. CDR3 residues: CSARESGPDGELFF. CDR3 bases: TGCAGTGCTAGAGAGTCCGGGCCTGACGGGGAGCTGTTTTTT.